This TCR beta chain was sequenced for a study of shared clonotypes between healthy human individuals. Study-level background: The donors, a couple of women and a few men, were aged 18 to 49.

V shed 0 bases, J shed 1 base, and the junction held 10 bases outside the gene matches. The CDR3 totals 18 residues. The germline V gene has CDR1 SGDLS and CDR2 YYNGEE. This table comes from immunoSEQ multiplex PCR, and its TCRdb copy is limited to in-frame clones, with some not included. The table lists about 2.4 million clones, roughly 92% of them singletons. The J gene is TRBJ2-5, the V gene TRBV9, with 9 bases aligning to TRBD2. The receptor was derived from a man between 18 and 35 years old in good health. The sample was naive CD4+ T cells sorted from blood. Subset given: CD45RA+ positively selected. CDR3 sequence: CASSVEAGLAGFQETQYF. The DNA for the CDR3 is TGTGCCAGCAGCGTAGAGGCGGGGCTAGCGGGATTCCAAGAGACCCAGTACTTC. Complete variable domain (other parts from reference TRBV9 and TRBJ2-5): DSGVTQTPKHLITATGQRVTLRCSPRSGDLSVYWYQQSLDQGLQFLIQYYNGEERAKGNILERFSAQQFPDLHSELNLSSLELGDSALYFCASSVEAGLAGFQETQYFGPGTRLLVL.